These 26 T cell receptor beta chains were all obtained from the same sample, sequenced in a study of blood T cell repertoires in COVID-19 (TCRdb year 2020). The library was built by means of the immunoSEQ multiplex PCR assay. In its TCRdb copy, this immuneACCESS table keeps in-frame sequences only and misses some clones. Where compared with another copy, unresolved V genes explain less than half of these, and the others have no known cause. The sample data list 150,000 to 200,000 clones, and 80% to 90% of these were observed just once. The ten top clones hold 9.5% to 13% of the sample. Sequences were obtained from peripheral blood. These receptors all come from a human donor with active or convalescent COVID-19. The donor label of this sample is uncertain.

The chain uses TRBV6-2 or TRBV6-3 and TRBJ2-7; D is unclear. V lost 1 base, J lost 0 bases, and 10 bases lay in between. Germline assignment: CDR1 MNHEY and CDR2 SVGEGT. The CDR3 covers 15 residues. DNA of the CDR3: TGTGCCAGCAGTTACTGGGCCGGTAGCTCCTACGAGCAGTACTTC. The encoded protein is CASSYWAGSSYEQYF.

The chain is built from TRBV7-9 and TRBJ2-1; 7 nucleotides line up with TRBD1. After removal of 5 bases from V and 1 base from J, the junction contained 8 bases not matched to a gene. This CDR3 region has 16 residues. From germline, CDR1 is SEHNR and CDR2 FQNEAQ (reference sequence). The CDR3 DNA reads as TGTGCCAGCAGCCCAAACGAGGGACAGTCCTACAATGAGCAGTTCTTC. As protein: CASSPNEGQSYNEQFF.

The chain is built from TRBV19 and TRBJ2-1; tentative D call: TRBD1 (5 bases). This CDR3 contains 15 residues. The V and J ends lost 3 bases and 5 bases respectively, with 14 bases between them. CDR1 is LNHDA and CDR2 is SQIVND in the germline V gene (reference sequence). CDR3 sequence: CASSMLLGVDNEQFF. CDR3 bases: TGTGCCAGTAGTATGCTTTTAGGGGTCGACAATGAGCAGTTCTTC.

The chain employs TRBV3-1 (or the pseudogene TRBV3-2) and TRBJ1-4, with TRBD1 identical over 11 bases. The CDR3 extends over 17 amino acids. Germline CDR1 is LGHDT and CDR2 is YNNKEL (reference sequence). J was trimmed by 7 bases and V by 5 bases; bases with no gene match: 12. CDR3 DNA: TGTGCCAGCAGCTCAGGGACAGGGGGTCTTGCGGGTGAAAAACTGTTTTTT. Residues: CASSSGTGGLAGEKLFF.

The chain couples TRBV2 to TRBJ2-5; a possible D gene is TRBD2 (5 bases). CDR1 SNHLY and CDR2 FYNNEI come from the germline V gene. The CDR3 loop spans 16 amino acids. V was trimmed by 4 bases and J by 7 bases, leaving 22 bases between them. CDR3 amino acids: CASSAEGAGTGMTQYF. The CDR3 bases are TGTGCCAGCAGTGCAGAGGGTGCGGGTACGGGGATGACCCAGTACTTC.

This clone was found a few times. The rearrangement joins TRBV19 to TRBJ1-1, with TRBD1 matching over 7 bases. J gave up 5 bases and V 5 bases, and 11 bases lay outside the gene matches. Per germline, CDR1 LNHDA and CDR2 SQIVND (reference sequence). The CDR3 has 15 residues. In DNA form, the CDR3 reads TGTGCCAGTAGTGCGCGAGAGGGGGCCGGGACTGAAGCTTTCTTT. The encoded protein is CASSAREGAGTEAFF. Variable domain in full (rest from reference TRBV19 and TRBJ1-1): DGGITQSPKYLFRKEGQNVTLSCEQNLNHDAMYWYRQDPGQGLRLIYYSQIVNDFQKGDIAEGYSVSREKKESFPLTVTSAQKNPTAFYLCASSAREGAGTEAFFGQGTRLTVV.

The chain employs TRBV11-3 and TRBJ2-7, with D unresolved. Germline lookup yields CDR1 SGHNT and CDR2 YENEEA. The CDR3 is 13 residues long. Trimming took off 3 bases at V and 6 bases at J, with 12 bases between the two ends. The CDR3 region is CASSFEESREQYF. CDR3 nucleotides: TGTGCCAGCAGCTTCGAAGAGAGCCGCGAGCAGTACTTC.

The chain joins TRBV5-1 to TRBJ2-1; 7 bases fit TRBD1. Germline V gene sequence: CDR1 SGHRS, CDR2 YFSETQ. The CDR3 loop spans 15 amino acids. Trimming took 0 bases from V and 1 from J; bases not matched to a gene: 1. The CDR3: CASSLVQGSYNEQFF. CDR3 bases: TGCGCCAGCAGCTTGGTACAGGGGTCCTACAATGAGCAGTTCTTC.

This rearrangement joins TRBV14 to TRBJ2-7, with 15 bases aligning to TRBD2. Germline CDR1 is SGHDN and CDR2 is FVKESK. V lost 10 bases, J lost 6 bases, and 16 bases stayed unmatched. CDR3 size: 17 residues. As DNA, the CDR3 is TGTGCCACTCCCCCCGGGACTAGCGGGAGGCCCACCCGCGAGCAGTACTTC. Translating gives CATPPGTSGRPTREQYF. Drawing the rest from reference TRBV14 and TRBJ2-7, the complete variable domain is EAGVTQFPSHSVIEKGQTVTLRCDPISGHDNLYWYRRVMGKEIKFLLHFVKESKQDESGMPNNRFLAERTGGTYSTLKVQPAELEDSGVYFCATPPGTSGRPTREQYFGPGTRLTVT.

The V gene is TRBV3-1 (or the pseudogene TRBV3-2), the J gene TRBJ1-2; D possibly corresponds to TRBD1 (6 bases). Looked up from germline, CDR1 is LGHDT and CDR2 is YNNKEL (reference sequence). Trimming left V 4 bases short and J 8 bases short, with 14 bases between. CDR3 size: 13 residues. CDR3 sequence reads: CASSLKVGGGYTF. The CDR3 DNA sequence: TGTGCCAGCAGCCTCAAGGTAGGGGGAGGCTACACCTTC.

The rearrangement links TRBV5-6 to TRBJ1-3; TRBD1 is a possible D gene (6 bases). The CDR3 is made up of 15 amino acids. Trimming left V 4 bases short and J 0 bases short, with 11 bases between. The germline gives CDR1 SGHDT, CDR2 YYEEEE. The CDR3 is CASSVPGHSGNTIYF. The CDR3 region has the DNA TGTGCCAGCAGCGTACCGGGACACTCTGGAAACACCATATATTTT.

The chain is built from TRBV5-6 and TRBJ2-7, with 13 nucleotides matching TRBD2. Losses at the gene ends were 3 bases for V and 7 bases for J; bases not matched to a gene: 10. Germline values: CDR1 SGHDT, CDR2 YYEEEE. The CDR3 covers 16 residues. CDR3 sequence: CASSYRLAGGVREQYF. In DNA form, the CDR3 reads TGTGCCAGCAGCTACAGACTAGCGGGAGGCGTGAGGGAGCAGTACTTC.

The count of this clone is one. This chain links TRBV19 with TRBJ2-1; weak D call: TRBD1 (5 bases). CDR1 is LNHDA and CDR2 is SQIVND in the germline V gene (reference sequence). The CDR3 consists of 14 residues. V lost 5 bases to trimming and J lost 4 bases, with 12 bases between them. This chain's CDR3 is CASSVVGPYNEQFF. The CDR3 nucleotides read TGTGCCAGTAGTGTGGTGGGGCCTTACAATGAGCAGTTCTTC.

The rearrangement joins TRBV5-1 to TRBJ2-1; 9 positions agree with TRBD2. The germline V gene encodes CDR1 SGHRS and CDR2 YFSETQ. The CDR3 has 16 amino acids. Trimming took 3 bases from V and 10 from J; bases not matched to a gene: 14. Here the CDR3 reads CASSSEAGGPFGEQFF. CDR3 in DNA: TGCGCCAGCAGCTCCGAGGCGGGGGGGCCATTCGGCGAGCAGTTCTTC.

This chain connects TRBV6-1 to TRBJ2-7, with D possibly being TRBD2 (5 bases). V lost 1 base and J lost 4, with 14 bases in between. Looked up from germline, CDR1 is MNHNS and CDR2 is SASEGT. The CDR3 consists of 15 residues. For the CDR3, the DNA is TGTGCCAGCAGTGAAGACTTACGAGGAGGTTACGAGCAGTACTTC. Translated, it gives CASSEDLRGGYEQYF.

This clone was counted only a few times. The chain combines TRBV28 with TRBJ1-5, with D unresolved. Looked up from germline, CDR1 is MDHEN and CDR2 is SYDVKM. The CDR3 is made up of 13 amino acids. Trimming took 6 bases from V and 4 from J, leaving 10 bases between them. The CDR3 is CASRGGNNQPQHF. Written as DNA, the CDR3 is TGTGCCAGCAGGGGAGGAAATAATCAGCCCCAGCATTTT.

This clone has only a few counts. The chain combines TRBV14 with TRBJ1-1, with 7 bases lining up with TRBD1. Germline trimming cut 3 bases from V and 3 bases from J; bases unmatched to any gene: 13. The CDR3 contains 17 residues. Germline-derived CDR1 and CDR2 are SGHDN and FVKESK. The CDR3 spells CASSHPGTARLDTEAFF. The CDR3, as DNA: TGTGCCAGCAGCCACCCCGGGACAGCGAGGTTGGACACTGAAGCTTTCTTT. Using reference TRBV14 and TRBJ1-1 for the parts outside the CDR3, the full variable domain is EAGVTQFPSHSVIEKGQTVTLRCDPISGHDNLYWYRRVMGKEIKFLLHFVKESKQDESGMPNNRFLAERTGGTYSTLKVQPAELEDSGVYFCASSHPGTARLDTEAFFGQGTRLTVV.

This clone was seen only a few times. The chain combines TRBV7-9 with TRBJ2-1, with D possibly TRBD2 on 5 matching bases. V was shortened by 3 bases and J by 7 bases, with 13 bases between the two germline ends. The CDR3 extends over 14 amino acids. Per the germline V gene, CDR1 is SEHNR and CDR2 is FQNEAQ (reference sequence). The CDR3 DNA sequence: TGTGCCAGCAGCTTTGGAGGAATGTCTAATGAGCAGTTCTTC. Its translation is CASSFGGMSNEQFF.

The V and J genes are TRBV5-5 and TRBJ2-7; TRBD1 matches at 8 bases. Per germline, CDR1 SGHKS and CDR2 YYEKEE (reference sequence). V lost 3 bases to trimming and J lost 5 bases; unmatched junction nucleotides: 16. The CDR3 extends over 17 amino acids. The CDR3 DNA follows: TGTGCCAGCAGCTCCGCCCAATTCTCAGGGGGCATCGACGAGCAGTACTTC. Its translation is CASSSAQFSGGIDEQYF.

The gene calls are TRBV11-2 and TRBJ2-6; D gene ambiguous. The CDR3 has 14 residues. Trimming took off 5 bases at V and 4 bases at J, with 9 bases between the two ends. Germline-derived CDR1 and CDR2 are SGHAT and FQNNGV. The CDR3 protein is CASSRGIGANVLTF. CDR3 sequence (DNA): TGTGCCAGCAGCCGCGGAATCGGGGCCAACGTCCTGACTTTC.

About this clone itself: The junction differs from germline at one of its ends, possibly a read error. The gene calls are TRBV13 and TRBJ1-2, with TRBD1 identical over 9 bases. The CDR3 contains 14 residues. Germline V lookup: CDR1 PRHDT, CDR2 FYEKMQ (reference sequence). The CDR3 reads CASSLGTGNYGYTF. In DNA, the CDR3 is TGTGCCAGCAGCCTAGGGACAGGGAATTATGGCTACACCTTC.

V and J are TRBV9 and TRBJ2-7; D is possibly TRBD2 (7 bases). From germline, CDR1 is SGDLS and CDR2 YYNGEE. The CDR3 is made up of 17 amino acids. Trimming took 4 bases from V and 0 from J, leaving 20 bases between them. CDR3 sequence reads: CASSPTGGGAVSYEQYF. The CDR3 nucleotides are TGTGCCAGCAGCCCAACGGGTGGGGGGGCTGTCTCCTACGAGCAGTACTTC.

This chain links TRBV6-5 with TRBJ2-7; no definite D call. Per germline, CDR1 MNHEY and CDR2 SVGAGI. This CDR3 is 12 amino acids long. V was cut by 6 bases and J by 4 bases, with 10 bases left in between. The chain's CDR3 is CASRSPGYEQYF. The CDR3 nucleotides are TGTGCCAGCAGGTCCCCCGGGTACGAGCAGTACTTC.

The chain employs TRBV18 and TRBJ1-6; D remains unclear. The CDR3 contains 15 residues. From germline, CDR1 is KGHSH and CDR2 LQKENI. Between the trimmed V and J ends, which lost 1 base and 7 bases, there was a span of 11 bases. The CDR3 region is CASSPLSSSNSPLHF. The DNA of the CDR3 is TGTGCCAGCTCACCACTATCTAGCTCAAATTCACCCCTCCACTTT.

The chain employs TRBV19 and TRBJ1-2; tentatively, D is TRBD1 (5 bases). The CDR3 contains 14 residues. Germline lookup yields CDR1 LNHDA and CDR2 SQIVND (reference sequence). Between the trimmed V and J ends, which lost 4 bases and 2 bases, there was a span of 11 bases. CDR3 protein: CASSTPNRNYGYTF. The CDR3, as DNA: TGTGCCAGTAGTACCCCAAACAGGAACTATGGCTACACCTTC.

The CDR3 spells CASSEGPGEQYF. In nucleotides, the CDR3 is TGTGCCAGCAGTGAAGGTCCGGGCGAGCAGTACTTC. J is TRBJ2-7 and V is TRBV6-1; D is unclear. V was trimmed by 1 base and J by 6 bases, leaving 7 bases between them. Germline assignment: CDR1 MNHNS and CDR2 SASEGT. This CDR3 region has 12 residues.